The 16 T cell receptor beta chains given below trace back to one sample, sequenced in a study of naive and memory T cell subsets. An equimolar mix of two oligonucleotides served as the beta constant-region primer for TRBC1 and TRBC2. TCRdb re-derived calls from the UMI-ligation and nested PCR reads in MiXCR, one entry per CDR3 protein. The table includes about 80,000 distinct CDR3 sequences, roughly 13% detected once. Source material: central memory CD4+ T cells from blood. These receptors were taken from a human donor in good health.

This clonotype appeared a few times. The V call is TRBV27, the J call TRBJ1-3; D unclear. The length of the CDR3 is 14 residues. Germline V CDR1 and CDR2: MNHEY, SMNVEV (reference sequence). Trimming left V 8 bases short and J 0 bases short, with 11 bases between. Here the CDR3 DNA reads TGTGCCAGCCGGACTTTCAGCTCTGGAAACACCATATATTTT. Its translation is CASRTFSSGNTIYF.

The CDR3 loop is CASSPLWGGLADTGELFF. The CDR3 DNA reads as TGTGCCAGCAGCCCCCTCTGGGGGGGACTAGCGGACACCGGGGAGCTGTTTTTT. The rearrangement links TRBV7-7 to TRBJ2-2; 11 nucleotides line up with TRBD2. With V trimmed by 5 bases and J by 3 bases, 11 bases remained unmatched. From germline, CDR1 is SSHAT and CDR2 FNYEAQ (reference sequence). The CDR3 length is 18 residues.

This clonotype was counted between two and nine times. The V gene is TRBV10-3, the J gene TRBJ2-5; no clear D gene. CDR3 size: 13 residues. The germline V and J ends were trimmed by 8 bases and 5 bases, with 15 bases remaining between them. Per germline, CDR1 ENHRY and CDR2 SYGVKD. DNA for the CDR3: TGTGCCATCCAAGGGTCGGTGGGGGAGACCCAGTACTTC. Its protein is CAIQGSVGETQYF.

J is TRBJ2-1 and V is TRBV7-2, with D possibly TRBD2 on 6 matching bases. The CDR3 totals 13 residues. In germline, CDR1 is SGHTA, CDR2 FQGNSA. Trimming shortened V by 5 bases and J by 15 bases, and 20 bases separated the two germline ends. In DNA form, the CDR3 reads TGTGCCAGCAGCCCCGACGGGACTTCTGCTGGGTTCTTC. The encoded protein is CASSPDGTSAGFF.

The V call is TRBV6-1, the J call TRBJ1-1; D might be TRBD1 (5 bases). This CDR3 is built from 16 residues. Germline assignment: CDR1 MNHNS and CDR2 SASEGT. Trimming pared 2 bases from V and 1 base from J, leaving 14 bases between. The CDR3 DNA follows: TGTGCCAGCAGTGAATATGGGGCGGCAGGGAACACTGAAGCTTTCTTT. Amino acid sequence: CASSEYGAAGNTEAFF.

The V call is TRBV3-1, the J call TRBJ2-1; 8 bases align to TRBD1. The germline CDR1 and CDR2 sequences are LGHDT and YNNKEL (reference sequence). V lost 1 base and J lost 13; bases outside the gene matches: 3. This CDR3 is built from 12 residues. DNA of the CDR3: TGTGCCAGCAGCCAAGTGGGACAGGTTCAGTTCTTC. This gives the protein CASSQVGQVQFF.

V usage is TRBV9 and J usage is TRBJ1-1; TRBD1 matches 12 bases. CDR3 length: 16 residues. Germline lookup yields CDR1 SGDLS and CDR2 YYNGEE. J gave up 9 bases and V 4 bases, and 13 bases lay outside the gene matches. This CDR3 is CASSSGTPGQGAQAFF. CDR3 sequence (DNA): TGTGCCAGCAGCTCAGGAACCCCGGGACAGGGGGCTCAAGCTTTCTTT. The whole variable domain, filled in from reference TRBV9 and TRBJ1-1, reads DSGVTQTPKHLITATGQRVTLRCSPRSGDLSVYWYQQSLDQGLQFLIQYYNGEERAKGNILERFSAQQFPDLHSELNLSSLELGDSALYFCASSSGTPGQGAQAFFGQGTRLTVV.

In DNA form, the CDR3 reads TGTGCCAGCAGCAGGGGGGAATTGCTTGAGCAGTTCTTC. This gives the protein CASSRGELLEQFF. This chain joins TRBV27 and TRBJ2-1; D is perhaps TRBD1 (7 bases). This CDR3 region has 13 residues. Germline lookup yields CDR1 MNHEY and CDR2 SMNVEV (reference sequence). V shed 6 bases and J shed 9 bases, with 15 bases lying between them.

This sequence joins TRBV28 and TRBJ2-1, with TRBD2 identical over 8 bases. V trimming: 7 bases; J trimming: 4 bases; junction bases outside the gene matches: 3. Per germline, CDR1 MDHEN and CDR2 SYDVKM. The CDR3 consists of 13 residues. The CDR3 DNA reads TGTGCCAGCACCCTAGCGGGTTACAATGAGCAGTTCTTC. Its protein product is CASTLAGYNEQFF.

This clonotype was counted a few times. The chain employs TRBV10-3 and TRBJ2-1; D may correspond to TRBD1 or TRBD2 (5 bases each). Germline CDR1 and CDR2: ENHRY and SYGVKD. The CDR3 spans 11 residues. The V gene lost 10 bases and the J gene lost 15 bases, with 19 bases spanning the gap. The DNA of the CDR3 is TGTGCCACCTACCTAAGGGGAGATCGGTTCTTC. Protein sequence: CATYLRGDRFF.

The CDR3 reads CASSSSLATDTQYF. As DNA, the CDR3 is TGTGCCAGCAGCTCAAGCTTGGCCACAGATACGCAGTATTTT. The chain is built from TRBV7-2 and TRBJ2-3; D call uncertain. The V end was cut by 4 bases, the J end by 2 bases, with 10 bases between. Germline V gene sequence: CDR1 SGHTA, CDR2 FQGNSA. This CDR3 is 14 amino acids long.

This clonotype was recorded many times. The chain is built from TRBV11-2 and TRBJ2-7; possible D gene TRBD2, 5 bases. The germline V and J ends were trimmed by 7 bases and 3 bases, with 19 bases remaining between them. CDR1 is SGHAT and CDR2 is FQNNGV in the germline V gene. The CDR3 is 15 amino acids. CDR3 loop: CASTPASWWNYEQYF. DNA of the CDR3: TGTGCCAGCACCCCGGCTAGCTGGTGGAACTACGAGCAGTACTTC.

This clonotype showed up many times. CDR3 sequence (DNA): TGCAGTGCTCCGGAGGGCCAGGGCCGTGAGCAGTTCTTC. Its protein product is CSAPEGQGREQFF. J is TRBJ2-1 and V is TRBV20-1; D is possibly TRBD2 (6 bases). Per the germline V gene, CDR1 is DFQATT and CDR2 is SNEGSKA (reference sequence). The CDR3 has 13 amino acids. The V end was cut by 5 bases, the J end by 9 bases, with 17 bases between.

This clonotype was detected ten times or more. J is TRBJ1-1 and V is TRBV11-2; the D is unclear. Germline loops: CDR1 SGHAT, CDR2 FQNNGV. This CDR3 has 13 residues. V dropped 7 bases and J dropped 1 base, with 10 bases sitting between them. CDR3 DNA sequence: TGTGCCAGCAACCCCACAGCGAACACTGAAGCTTTCTTT. Protein: CASNPTANTEAFF.

The V gene is TRBV18, the J gene TRBJ2-2, with a tentative D call TRBD1 (6 bases). This CDR3 has 14 residues. The V end was cut by 3 bases, the J end by 8 bases, with 13 bases between. Germline lookup yields CDR1 KGHSH and CDR2 LQKENI. CDR3 sequence reads: CASSPTDSKGELFF. CDR3 coding DNA: TGTGCCAGCTCACCTACGGACAGTAAGGGGGAGCTGTTTTTT.

This clonotype has more than one count but fewer than ten. This chain uses TRBV25-1 with TRBJ1-6, with TRBD1 as a possible D gene (6 bases). The CDR3 runs 16 residues. Trimming removed 3 bases at V and 4 bases at J, with 13 bases between. CDR1 MGHDK and CDR2 SYGVNS come from the germline V gene. The CDR3 DNA sequence: TGTGCCAGCAGTGACCACCGGACAGTGTATAATTCACCCCTCCACTTT. The encoded protein is CASSDHRTVYNSPLHF.